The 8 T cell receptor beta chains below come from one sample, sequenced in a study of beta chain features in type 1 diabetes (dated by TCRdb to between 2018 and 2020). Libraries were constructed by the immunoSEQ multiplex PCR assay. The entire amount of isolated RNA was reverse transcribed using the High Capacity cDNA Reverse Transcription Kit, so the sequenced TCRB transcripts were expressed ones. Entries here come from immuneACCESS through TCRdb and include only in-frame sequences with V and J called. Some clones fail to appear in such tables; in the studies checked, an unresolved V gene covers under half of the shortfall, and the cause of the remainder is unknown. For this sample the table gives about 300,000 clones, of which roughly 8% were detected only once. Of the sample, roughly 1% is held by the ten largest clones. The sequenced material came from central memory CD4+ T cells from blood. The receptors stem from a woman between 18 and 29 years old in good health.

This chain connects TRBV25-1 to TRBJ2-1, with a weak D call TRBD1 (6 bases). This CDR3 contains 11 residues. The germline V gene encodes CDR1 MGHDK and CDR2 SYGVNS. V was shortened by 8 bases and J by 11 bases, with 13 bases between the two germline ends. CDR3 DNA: TGTGCCAGCTTATATCAGGGGAAGCAGTTCTTC. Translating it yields CASLYQGKQFF.

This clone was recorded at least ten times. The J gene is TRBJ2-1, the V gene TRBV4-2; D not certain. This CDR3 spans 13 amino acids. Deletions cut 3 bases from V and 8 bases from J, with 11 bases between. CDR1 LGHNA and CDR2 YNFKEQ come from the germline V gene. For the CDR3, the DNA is TGTGCCAGCAGCCAGCCCGACCGTTATGAGCAGTTCTTC. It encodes CASSQPDRYEQFF.

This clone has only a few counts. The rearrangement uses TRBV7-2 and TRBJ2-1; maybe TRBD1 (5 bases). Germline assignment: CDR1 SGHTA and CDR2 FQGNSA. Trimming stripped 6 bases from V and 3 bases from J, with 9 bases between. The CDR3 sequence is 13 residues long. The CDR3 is CASSTDSYNEQFF. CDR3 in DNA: TGTGCCAGCAGTACCGACAGCTACAATGAGCAGTTCTTC. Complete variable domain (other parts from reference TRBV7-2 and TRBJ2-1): GAGVSQSPSNKVTEKGKDVELRCDPISGHTALYWYRQSLGQGLEFLIYFQGNSAPDKSGLPSDRFSAERTGGSVSTLTIQRTQQEDSAVYLCASSTDSYNEQFFGPGTRLTVL.

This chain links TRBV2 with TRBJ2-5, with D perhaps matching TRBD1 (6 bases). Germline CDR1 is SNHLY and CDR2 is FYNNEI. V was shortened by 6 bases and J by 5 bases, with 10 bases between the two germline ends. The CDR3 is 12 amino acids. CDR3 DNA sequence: TGTGCCAGCAGAACAGGGAAGGAGACCCAGTACTTC. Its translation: CASRTGKETQYF.

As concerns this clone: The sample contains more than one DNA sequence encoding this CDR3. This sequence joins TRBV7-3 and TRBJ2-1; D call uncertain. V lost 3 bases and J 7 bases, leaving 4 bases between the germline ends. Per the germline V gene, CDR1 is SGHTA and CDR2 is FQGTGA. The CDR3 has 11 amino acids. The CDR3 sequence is CASSFGNEQFF. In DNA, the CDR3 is TGTGCCAGCAGCTTCGGGAATGAGCAGTTCTTC.

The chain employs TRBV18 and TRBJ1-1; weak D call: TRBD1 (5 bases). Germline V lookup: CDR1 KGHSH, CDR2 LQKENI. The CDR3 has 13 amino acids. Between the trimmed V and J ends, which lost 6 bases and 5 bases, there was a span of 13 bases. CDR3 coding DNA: TGTGCCAGCTCCTTTGATCGGACAACTGAAGCTTTCTTT. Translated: CASSFDRTTEAFF.

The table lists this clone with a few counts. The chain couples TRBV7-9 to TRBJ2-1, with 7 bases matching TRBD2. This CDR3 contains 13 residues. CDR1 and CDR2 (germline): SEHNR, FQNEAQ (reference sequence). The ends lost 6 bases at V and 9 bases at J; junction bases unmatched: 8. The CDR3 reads CASRLTSEGEQFF. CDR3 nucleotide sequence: TGTGCCAGCAGGCTCACTAGCGAGGGTGAGCAGTTCTTC.

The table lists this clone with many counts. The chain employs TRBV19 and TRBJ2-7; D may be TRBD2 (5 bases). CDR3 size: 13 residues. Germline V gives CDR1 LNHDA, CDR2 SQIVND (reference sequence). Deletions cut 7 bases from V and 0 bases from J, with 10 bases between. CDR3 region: CASMGDISYEQYF. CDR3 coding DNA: TGTGCCAGTATGGGAGACATCTCCTACGAGCAGTACTTC.